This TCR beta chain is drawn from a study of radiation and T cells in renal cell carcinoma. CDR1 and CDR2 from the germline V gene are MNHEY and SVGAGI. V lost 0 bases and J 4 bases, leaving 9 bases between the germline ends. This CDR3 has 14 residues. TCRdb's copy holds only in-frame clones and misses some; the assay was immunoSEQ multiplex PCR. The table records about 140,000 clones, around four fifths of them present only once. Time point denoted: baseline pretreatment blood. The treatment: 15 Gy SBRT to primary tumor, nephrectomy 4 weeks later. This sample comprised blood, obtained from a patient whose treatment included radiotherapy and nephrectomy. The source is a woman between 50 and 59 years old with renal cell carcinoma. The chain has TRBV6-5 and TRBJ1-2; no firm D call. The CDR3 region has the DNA TGTGCCAGCAGTTACTCGTCCAGCTTCTATGGCTACACCTTC. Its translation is CASSYSSSFYGYTF.